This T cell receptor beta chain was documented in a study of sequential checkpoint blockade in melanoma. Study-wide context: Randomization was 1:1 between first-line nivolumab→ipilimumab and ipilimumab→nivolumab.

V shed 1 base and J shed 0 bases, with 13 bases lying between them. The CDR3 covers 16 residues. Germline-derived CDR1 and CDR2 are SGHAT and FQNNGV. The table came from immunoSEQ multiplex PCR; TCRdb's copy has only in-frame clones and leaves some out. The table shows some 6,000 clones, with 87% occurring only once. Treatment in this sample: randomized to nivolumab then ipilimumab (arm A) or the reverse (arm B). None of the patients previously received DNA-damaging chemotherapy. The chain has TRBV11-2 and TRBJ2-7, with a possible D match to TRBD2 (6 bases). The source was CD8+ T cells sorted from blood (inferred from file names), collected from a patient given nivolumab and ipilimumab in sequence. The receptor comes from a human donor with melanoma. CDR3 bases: TGTGCCAGCAGCTTAGGTCTAGCGTCAAGCTCCTACGAGCAGTACTTC. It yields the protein CASSLGLASSSYEQYF.